This T cell receptor (beta chain) was sequenced in a study of T cells after yellow fever vaccination (dated by TCRdb to about 2019). For the wider study: The SMART-Seq v4 Ultra Low Input RNA kit was used to prepare libraries from fractions with low cell numbers. Two healthy male donors, one aged 18 to 30 and one aged 30 to 39 years, were included in the cohort. To follow T-cell clones before and after primary and booster YFV17D yellow fever vaccination, bulk TCR alpha and beta repertoires were sequenced over time. Blood samples were taken at several timepoints before and after primary and secondary immunization, and bulk PBMC replicates and cell subsets were isolated.

TCRdb names Illumina NovaSeq 6000 as the instrument used. TCR cDNA was synthesized by 5'RACE template switching, which introduced a universal primer site and unique molecular identifiers. Priming for cDNA synthesis came from both the TCR alpha and TCR beta constant segments. Library amplification involved two PCR steps, and the second step added sample barcodes and sequencing adapters. Sequencing of the libraries was done on either Illumina HiSeq 2500 (2x100 bp) or NovaSeq (2x150 bp). From the authors' description of their analysis: Reads were demultiplexed and collapsed into UMI consensus sequences with MIGEC, and V(D)J alignment was performed with MiXCR. Vaccine-responding clonotypes were identified with edgeR using replicate PBMC samples, with FDR below 0.01 and a log2 fold change above 5 up to day 15 being required. CD4 or CD8 identity was assigned to each bulk clonotype according to whether the clonotype was present at higher abundance in the sequenced CD4 repertoire or the sequenced CD8 repertoire. Using fastp trimming at Q25 and MiXCR clonotype assembly, TCRdb reanalyzed the public sequencing data and kept in-frame beta chains. Each entry is one CDR3 protein sequence, shown with its most common DNA and genes. The V and J calls come from TCRdb's annotation, not from the publication. This sample gives 200,000 to 300,000 distinct CDR3 sequences in total; about 3.7% of them show up just once. The ten top clones hold about a fifth of the sample.

The CDR3 goes from the cysteine to the valine over 12 residues. Only CDR3 DNA remains: 36 bases, in frame from the first base. The germline V gene (reference sequence) provides CDR1 DFQATT and CDR2 SNEGSKA. V loses 5 bases at its end and J loses 6 bases; junction bases beyond the gene matches: 5. The treatment or condition tag for this specimen amounts to: live attenuated yellow fever vaccine strain. At each blood-draw timepoint, two biological replicates of bulk PBMCs were obtained. A standard Ficoll-Paque protocol was used to isolate PBMCs from peripheral blood. TriZol was used to extract RNA from bulk PBMCs, from CD4 and CD8 fractions, and from dextramer-positive and dextramer-negative fractions. Study-level results and caveats: The study included only two donors, which limits how far the findings can be generalized. FACS-sorted repertoires could contain abundant contaminating clonotypes from the bulk population, so computational filtering was required. A small share of clonotypes occurred in both CD4 and CD8 compartments, likely arising from convergent recombination. After the booster, most clones that had expanded after primary vaccination were detected again (around 97% of CD4 and around nine tenths of CD8), suggesting broad maintenance of memory. Compared with the primary T-cell response, the secondary T-cell response was faster but weaker, reaching its peak on day 5 rather than on day 15.

This clonotype was recorded at least ten times. The antigen this receptor binds is unknown. No qualities accompany the bases; no much larger clone lies one base away. The specimen was PBMCs, collected 15 days after the yellow fever booster vaccination. Recombination linked TRBV20-1 to TRBJ2-7; 9 nucleotides in the junction match TRBD2. This clonotype originated in a man aged 18 to 30 who received the YFV17D yellow fever vaccine. CDR3 sequence: CSAEGREGEQYV. The nucleotides are TGCAGTGCTGAGGGGCGGGAGGGCGAGCAGTACGTC.